This T cell receptor beta chain was documented in a study of T cell responses to AZD1222 COVID-19 vaccine. Notes on the study in general: Repertoire sampling happened only post peak T cell response. Possibly, clonal diversity was underestimated; donors were largely white British and included more females. Regions left unmutated in variants are reportedly the target of nearly half of spike-specific TCRs.

Generated by immunoSEQ multiplex PCR, the TCRdb table keeps only in-frame clones and is missing some. This table has approximately 82,000 clones, over 90% appearing once. V was pared by 2 bases and J by 2 bases, with 16 bases between. The CDR3 runs to 17 residues. The V gene's germline CDR1 is LGHDT and CDR2 YNNKEL (reference sequence). This clone was recorded only once. The target antigen is unknown. This sequence originates from an adult in good health. This chain links TRBV3-1 (or the pseudogene TRBV3-2) with TRBJ2-1; D tentatively fits TRBD1 or TRBD2 (5 bases each). Source: peripheral blood, taken on day 0 of AZD1222 vaccination. CDR3 sequence (DNA): TGTGCCAGCAGCCAATTAGCCAAAGGGACCACCTACAATGAGCAGTTCTTC. It specifies CASSQLAKGTTYNEQFF.